This TCR beta chain was sequenced in a study of blood T cells in healthy people across ages. Trimming removed 5 bases from V and 8 bases from J, with 18 bases in between. Looked up from germline, CDR1 is DFQATT and CDR2 is SNEGSKA (reference sequence). The CDR3 runs 13 residues. Primed by a sample-barcoded 5' primer and a J-beta primer mix, a second PCR proceeded for roughly 7 to 11 cycles. TCRdb fed the 5' RACE reads into MiXCR, producing one record per CDR3 protein. In the table there are hundreds of thousands of distinct CDR3 sequences, around 50% of which are singletons. Sequencing was carried out using blood. The chain links TRBV20-1 to TRBJ1-2; tentatively, D is TRBD1 (5 bases). This receptor was obtained from a man at least 80 years old in good health. The CDR3 bases are TGCAGTGCTGGCGGGGCCTCGGCTCGCGGCTACACCTTC. Its translation: CSAGGASARGYTF.